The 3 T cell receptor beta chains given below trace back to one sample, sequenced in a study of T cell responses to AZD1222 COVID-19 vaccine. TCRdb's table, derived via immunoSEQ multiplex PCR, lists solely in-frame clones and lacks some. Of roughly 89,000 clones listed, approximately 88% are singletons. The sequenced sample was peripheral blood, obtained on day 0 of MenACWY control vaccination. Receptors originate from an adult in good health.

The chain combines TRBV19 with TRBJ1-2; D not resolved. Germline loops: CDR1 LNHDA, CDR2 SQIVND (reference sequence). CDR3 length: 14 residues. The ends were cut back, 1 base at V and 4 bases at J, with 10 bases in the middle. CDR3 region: CASSIAERGYGYTF. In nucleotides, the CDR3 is TGTGCCAGTAGTATAGCAGAGCGTGGCTATGGCTACACCTTC.

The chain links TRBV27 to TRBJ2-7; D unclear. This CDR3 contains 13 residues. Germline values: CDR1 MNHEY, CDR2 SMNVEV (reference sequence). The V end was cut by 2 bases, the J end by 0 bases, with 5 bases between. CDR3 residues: CASSLLSSYEQYF. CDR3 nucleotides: TGTGCCAGCAGTTTACTGAGCTCCTACGAGCAGTACTTC.

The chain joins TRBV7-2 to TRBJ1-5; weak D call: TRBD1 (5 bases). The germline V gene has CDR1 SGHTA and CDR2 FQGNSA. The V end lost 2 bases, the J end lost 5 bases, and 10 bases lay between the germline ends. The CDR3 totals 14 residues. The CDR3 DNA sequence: TGTGCCAGCAGCTTATGGGTAGGGGATCAGCCCCAGCATTTT. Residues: CASSLWVGDQPQHF.